This T cell receptor (beta chain) was found in a study of blood T cell repertoires in COVID-19. For the study at large: The samples span acute and convalescent COVID-19 from the United States, Italy and Spain.

Researchers sorted participants into cohorts using their self-reported clinical history. Germline-derived CDR1 and CDR2 are SGHNT and YYREEE (reference sequence). J was trimmed by 5 bases and V by 4 bases; bases with no gene match: 4. CDR3 length: 15 amino acids. Sequenced by immunoSEQ multiplex PCR; TCRdb stores in-frame clones only, minus some. In the table there are more than 300,000 clones, more than 85% of which are singletons. The source is a woman in her 40s who had been exposed to COVID-19. J is TRBJ2-3 and V is TRBV5-4; 13 nucleotides align to TRBD2. Material for sequencing was PBMCs or T cells enriched from blood (not recorded which). In DNA, the CDR3 is TGTGCCAGCAGCACTAGCGGGGGGGCCGGAGATACGCAGTATTTT. Translating gives CASSTSGGAGDTQYF.